The 13 T cell receptor beta chains given below trace back to one sample, sequenced in a study of T-cell memory formation after mild COVID-19. Each CDR3 protein gets one entry after TCRdb re-called the 5' RACE reads with MiXCR. This table holds a few hundred thousand distinct CDR3 sequences, less than 9.5% found once. The specimen sequenced was PBMCs or a T cell subset sorted from them (not recorded which). These receptors all stem from a man aged 18-30 years who had mild COVID-19 (a few samples of this study predate the infection). Cell type and time point are not known.

This chain links TRBV28 with TRBJ1-6; weak D call: TRBD1 (5 bases). The V and J ends lost 6 bases and 6 bases respectively, with 18 bases between them. Germline assignment: CDR1 MDHEN and CDR2 SYDVKM. The CDR3 spans 16 residues. CDR3 residues: CASSPTRADSNSPLHF. The CDR3 DNA reads as TGTGCCAGCAGCCCCACCAGGGCGGATAGTAATTCACCCCTCCACTTT.

Only a few counts were recorded for this clonotype. The chain carries TRBV5-1 and TRBJ2-2; 8 bases are a match to TRBD1. The CDR3 contains 15 residues. The V gene end was trimmed by 1 base and the J gene end by 5 bases; junction bases not matched to a gene: 4. Per the germline V gene, CDR1 is SGHRS and CDR2 is YFSETQ. The CDR3 here is CASSLTGQATGELFF. In DNA form, the CDR3 reads TGCGCCAGCAGCTTGACGGGACAGGCAACCGGGGAGCTGTTTTTT.

V gene TRBV7-2 combines with J gene TRBJ2-5; 8 positions match TRBD2. With V trimmed by 0 bases and J by 4 bases, 4 bases remained unmatched. The CDR3 consists of 15 residues. Germline lookup yields CDR1 SGHTA and CDR2 FQGNSA. This chain's CDR3 is CASSLARGGGETQYF. The CDR3 DNA reads as TGTGCCAGCAGCTTAGCTCGGGGGGGTGGAGAGACCCAGTACTTC.

This clonotype was seen a handful of times. The chain recombines TRBV5-1 with TRBJ2-3, with TRBD2 matching over 7 bases. Per the germline V gene, CDR1 is SGHRS and CDR2 is YFSETQ. The V and J ends lost 4 bases and 5 bases, in that order; junction bases with no gene match: 7. The CDR3 consists of 14 residues. This CDR3 reads CASSPGLDVDTQYF. CDR3 bases: TGCGCCAGCAGCCCCGGACTAGACGTAGATACGCAGTATTTT.

The chain is built from TRBV28 and TRBJ1-2; D is uncertain. The ends were cut back, 6 bases at V and 2 bases at J, with 16 bases in the middle. Germline CDR1 MDHEN, CDR2 SYDVKM. CDR3 size: 15 residues. The CDR3 nucleotides are TGTGCCAGCAGCCCCCTGGACCGGCCAAACTATGGCTACACCTTC. Translated: CASSPLDRPNYGYTF.

The rearrangement links TRBV4-3 to TRBJ2-7; D is possibly TRBD1 (5 bases). This CDR3 region has 13 residues. CDR1 and CDR2 from the germline V gene are LGHNA and YSLEER. Trimming shortened V by 0 bases and J by 7 bases, and 10 bases separated the two germline ends. CDR3 protein: CASSQDRAGEQYF. The CDR3 DNA follows: TGCGCCAGCAGCCAAGACAGGGCAGGAGAGCAGTACTTC.

V usage is TRBV7-2 and J usage is TRBJ1-2, with 10 bases lining up with TRBD1. V was pared by 3 bases and J by 6 bases, with 1 base of the junction left unmatched. The CDR3 covers 13 residues. Germline V CDR1 and CDR2: SGHTA, FQGNSA. The CDR3 nucleotides read TGTGCCAGCAGCTTGGACAGGGGGGATGGCTACACCTTC. Translating it yields CASSLDRGDGYTF.

This clonotype has just a few counts. The chain couples TRBV11-2 to TRBJ1-4, with TRBD1 matching over 8 bases. The CDR3 runs to 15 residues. The V gene end was trimmed by 4 bases and the J gene end by 5 bases; junction bases not matched to a gene: 6. CDR1 is SGHAT and CDR2 is FQNNGV in the germline V gene. CDR3: CASSSMTGENEKLFF. The CDR3 DNA reads TGTGCCAGCAGCTCCATGACAGGGGAGAATGAAAAACTGTTTTTT.

CDR3 sequence reads: CASISTGGDWGYTF. DNA for the CDR3: TGTGCCAGCATTTCAACGGGGGGCGATTGGGGCTACACCTTC. The chain carries TRBV7-9 and TRBJ1-2, with D maybe TRBD1 (6 bases). Trimming pared 7 bases from V and 8 bases from J, leaving 20 bases between. The CDR3 extends over 14 amino acids. Germline V CDR1 and CDR2: SEHNR, FQNEAQ (reference sequence).

The chain couples TRBV3-1 to TRBJ2-5; TRBD1 agrees at 7 bases. Germline V gives CDR1 LGHDT, CDR2 YNNKEL (reference sequence). Germline trimming cut 3 bases from V and 5 bases from J; bases unmatched to any gene: 6. This CDR3 has 14 amino acids. The CDR3 DNA reads TGTGCCAGCAGCCATCGAGGGGGCGGTGAGACCCAGTACTTC. This sequence encodes CASSHRGGGETQYF.

This clonotype occurred many times. The CDR3 DNA reads as TGTGCCAGCTCGTACGGACTAGCGGGCACAGATACGCAGTATTTT. It yields the protein CASSYGLAGTDTQYF. This rearrangement joins TRBV6-5 to TRBJ2-3; 10 nucleotides align to TRBD2. CDR1 is MNHEY, CDR2 SVGAGI, per germline. The V gene end was trimmed by 8 bases and the J gene end by 1 base; junction bases not matched to a gene: 6. This CDR3 spans 15 amino acids.

The table lists this clonotype with many counts. This chain connects TRBV12-3 or TRBV12-4 to TRBJ2-5; D uncertain. The CDR3 runs 14 residues. V gave up 5 bases and J gave up 5 bases, with 15 bases separating them. The CDR3 nucleotides are TGTGCCAGCAGTCCCTTTCAAATTGGGGAGACCCAGTACTTC. Amino acids: CASSPFQIGETQYF.

The chain carries TRBV28 and TRBJ2-2; 8 positions agree with TRBD2. The trim removed 7 bases at V and 1 base at J, leaving 5 bases unmatched. This CDR3 comprises 15 residues. Germline-derived CDR1 and CDR2 are MDHEN and SYDVKM. The CDR3 nucleotides are TGTGCCAGCACCCGGGGGGGGCAGAACACCGGGGAGCTGTTTTTT. This gives the protein CASTRGGQNTGELFF.